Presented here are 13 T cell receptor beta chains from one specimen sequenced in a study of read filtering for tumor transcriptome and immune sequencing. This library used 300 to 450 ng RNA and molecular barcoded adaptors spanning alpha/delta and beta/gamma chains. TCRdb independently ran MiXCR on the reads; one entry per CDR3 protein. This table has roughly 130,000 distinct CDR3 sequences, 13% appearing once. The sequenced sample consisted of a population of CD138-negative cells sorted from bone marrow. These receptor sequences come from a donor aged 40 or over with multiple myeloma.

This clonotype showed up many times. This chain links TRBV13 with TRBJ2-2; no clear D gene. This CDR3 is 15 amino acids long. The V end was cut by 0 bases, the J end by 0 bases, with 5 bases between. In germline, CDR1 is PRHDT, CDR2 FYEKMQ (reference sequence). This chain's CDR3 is CASSLGHSNTGELFF. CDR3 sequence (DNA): TGTGCCAGCAGCTTAGGACACTCGAACACCGGGGAGCTGTTTTTT.

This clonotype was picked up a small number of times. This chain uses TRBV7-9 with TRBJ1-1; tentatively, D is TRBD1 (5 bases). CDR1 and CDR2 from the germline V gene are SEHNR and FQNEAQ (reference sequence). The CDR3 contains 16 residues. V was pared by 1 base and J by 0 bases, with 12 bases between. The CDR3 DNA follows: TGTGCCAGCAGCTTAGTTCAGGGCGGGGTGAACACTGAAGCTTTCTTT. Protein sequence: CASSLVQGGVNTEAFF.

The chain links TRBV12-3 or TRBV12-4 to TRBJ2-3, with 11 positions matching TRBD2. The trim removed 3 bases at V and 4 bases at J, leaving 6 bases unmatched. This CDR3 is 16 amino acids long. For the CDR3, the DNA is TGTGCCAGCAGTTTTGGAGCTAGCGGGAGGTCAGATACGCAGTATTTT. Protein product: CASSFGASGRSDTQYF.

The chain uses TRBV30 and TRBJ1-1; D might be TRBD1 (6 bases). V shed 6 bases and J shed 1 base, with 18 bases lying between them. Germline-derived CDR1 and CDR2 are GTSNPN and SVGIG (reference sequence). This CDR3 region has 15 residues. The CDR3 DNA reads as TGTGCCTGCGGTCTAGACAGGTTCAGGAACACTGAAGCTTTCTTT. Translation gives CACGLDRFRNTEAFF.

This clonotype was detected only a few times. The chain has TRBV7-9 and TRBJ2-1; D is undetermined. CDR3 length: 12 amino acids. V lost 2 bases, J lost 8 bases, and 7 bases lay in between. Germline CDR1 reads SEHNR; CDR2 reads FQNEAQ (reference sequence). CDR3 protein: CASSLTLDEQFF. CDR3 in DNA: TGTGCCAGCAGCTTAACGCTCGATGAGCAGTTCTTC.

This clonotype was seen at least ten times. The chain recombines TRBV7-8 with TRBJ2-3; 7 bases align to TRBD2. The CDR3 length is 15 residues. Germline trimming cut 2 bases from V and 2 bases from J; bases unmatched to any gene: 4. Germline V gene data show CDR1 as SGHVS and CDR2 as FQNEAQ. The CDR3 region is CASSLLSGNTDTQYF. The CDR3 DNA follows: TGTGCCAGCAGCTTACTGAGCGGGAACACAGATACGCAGTATTTT.

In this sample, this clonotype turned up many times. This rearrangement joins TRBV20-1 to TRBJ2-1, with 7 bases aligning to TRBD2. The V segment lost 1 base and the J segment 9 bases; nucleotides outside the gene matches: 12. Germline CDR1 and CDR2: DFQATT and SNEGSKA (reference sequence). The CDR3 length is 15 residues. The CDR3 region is CSARAGGTLRGEQFF. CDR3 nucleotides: TGCAGTGCTAGAGCCGGGGGGACCCTCCGGGGTGAGCAGTTCTTC.

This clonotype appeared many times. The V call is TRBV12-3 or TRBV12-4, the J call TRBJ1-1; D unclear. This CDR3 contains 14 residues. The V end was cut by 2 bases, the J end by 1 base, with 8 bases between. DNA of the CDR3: TGTGCCAGCAGTTTAATTAGCCCGAACACTGAAGCTTTCTTT. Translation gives CASSLISPNTEAFF.

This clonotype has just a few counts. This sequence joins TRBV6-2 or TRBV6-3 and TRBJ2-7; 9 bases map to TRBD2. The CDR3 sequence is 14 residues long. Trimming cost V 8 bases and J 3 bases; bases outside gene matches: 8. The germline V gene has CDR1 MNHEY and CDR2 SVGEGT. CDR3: CASALLAGIYEQYF. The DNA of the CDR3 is TGTGCCAGCGCCCTTCTAGCGGGAATCTACGAGCAGTACTTC.

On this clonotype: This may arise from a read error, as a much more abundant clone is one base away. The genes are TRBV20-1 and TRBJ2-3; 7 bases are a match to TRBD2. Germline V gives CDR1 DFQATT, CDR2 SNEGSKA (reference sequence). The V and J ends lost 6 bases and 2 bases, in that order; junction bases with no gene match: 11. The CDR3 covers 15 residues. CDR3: CSATLALPTTDTQYF. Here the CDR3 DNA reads TGCAGTGCCACACTAGCGCTTCCTACCACAGATACGCAGTATTTT.

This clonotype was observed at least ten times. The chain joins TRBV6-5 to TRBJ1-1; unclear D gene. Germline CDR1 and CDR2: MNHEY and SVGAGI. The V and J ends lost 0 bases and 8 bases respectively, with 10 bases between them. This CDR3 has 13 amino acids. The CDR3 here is CASSYSPSREAFF. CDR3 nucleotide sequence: TGTGCCAGCAGTTACTCACCGTCGCGGGAAGCTTTCTTT.

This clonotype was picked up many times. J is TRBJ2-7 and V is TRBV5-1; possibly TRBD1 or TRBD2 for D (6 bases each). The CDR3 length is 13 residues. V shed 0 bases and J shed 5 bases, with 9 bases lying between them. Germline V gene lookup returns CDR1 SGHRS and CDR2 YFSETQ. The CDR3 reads CASSLAGADEQYF. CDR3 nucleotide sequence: TGCGCCAGCAGCTTGGCGGGGGCGGACGAGCAGTACTTC.

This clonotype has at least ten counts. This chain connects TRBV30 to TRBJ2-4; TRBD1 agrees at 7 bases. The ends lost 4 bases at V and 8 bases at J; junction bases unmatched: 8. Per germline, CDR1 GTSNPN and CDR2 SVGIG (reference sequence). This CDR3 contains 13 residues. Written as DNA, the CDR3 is TGTGCCTGGATGGATGACAGGGCGGACATTCAGTACTTC. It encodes CAWMDDRADIQYF.